This is a list of T cell receptor beta chains from one sample in a study of memory CD4+ T cells and cytomegalovirus serostatus. Sequencing was performed with immunoSEQ multiplex PCR; in TCRdb, only in-frame clones are kept and a portion is missing. The table records 45,000 to 55,000 clones, around 80% of them present only once. The sequencing sample was made of memory CD4+ T cells from blood. The receptors here all came from an adult in good health and CMV-seronegative. The CDR3 runs from the conserved cysteine through the conserved F or W. D genes are given only for firm matches. For some rows the clone size is stated as once, few or many, or as a class when expanded; others skip it.

j_call v_call clone_size d_call cdr3_aa cdr3_nt
TRBJ1-3 TRBV7-2 . . CASSLVYGNTIYF TGTGCCAGCAGCTTAGTTTATGGAAACACCATATATTTT
TRBJ2-3 TRBV2 . . CASSEADTQYF TGTGCCAGCAGTGAAGCGGATACGCAGTATTTT
TRBJ2-7 TRBV10-3 . TRBD1 CAISDSGTGGSHEQYF TGTGCCATCAGTGATTCCGGGACAGGGGGCTCCCACGAGCAGTACTTC
TRBJ2-5 TRBV28 . . CASNPRGLETQYF TGTGCCAGCAACCCCCGGGGGTTGGAGACCCAGTACTTC
TRBJ2-7 TRBV5-6 . TRBD2 CASSTGTSRLSYEQYF TGTGCCAGCAGCACTGGGACTAGCCGGCTCTCCTACGAGCAGTACTTC
TRBJ2-3 TRBV7-8 . . CASSPRPGNRRTSPTDTQYF TGTGCCAGCAGCCCCCGTCCCGGGAATAGACGGACTTCTCCCACAGATACGCAGTATTTT
TRBJ2-1 TRBV7-2 . TRBD2 CASSTVAGESNEQFF TGTGCCAGCAGCACCGTAGCGGGAGAGAGCAATGAGCAGTTCTTC
TRBJ2-2 TRBV28 . TRBD1 CASSLIGTGLHTGELFF TGTGCCAGCAGTTTGATCGGGACAGGGTTGCACACCGGGGAGCTGTTTTTT
TRBJ2-2 TRBV11-2 . . CASRLVFQGTNTGELFF TGTGCCAGCAGACTAGTCTTCCAGGGAACGAACACCGGGGAGCTGTTTTTT
TRBJ2-1 TRBV6-6 . . CASGYNEQFF TGTGCCAGCGGATACAATGAGCAGTTCTTC
TRBJ1-4 TRBV5-4 many TRBD1 CASSLGGQGFNEKLFF TGTGCCAGCAGCTTGGGCGGACAGGGTTTTAATGAAAAACTGTTTTTT
TRBJ2-1 TRBV11-2 . TRBD2 CASSLVGLAGGDSYNEQFF TGTGCCAGCAGCTTAGTGGGACTAGCGGGAGGGGACTCCTACAATGAGCAGTTCTTC
TRBJ2-6 TRBV14 . TRBD1 CASSHERQGGLAGANVLTF TGTGCCAGCAGCCACGAAAGACAGGGGGGTTTGGCTGGGGCCAACGTCCTGACTTTC
TRBJ2-3 TRBV5-1 . TRBD2 CASSLGEGRLVPDTQYF TGCGCCAGCAGCTTGGGGGAGGGCCGATTGGTCCCAGATACGCAGTATTTT
TRBJ2-2 TRBV6-6 . TRBD1 CASSYRDRGAGELFF TGTGCCAGCAGTTACCGGGACAGGGGCGCCGGGGAGCTGTTTTTT
TRBJ1-5 TRBV9 . . CASSVAGEGNQPQHF TGTGCCAGCAGCGTAGCGGGGGAGGGCAATCAGCCCCAGCATTTT
TRBJ1-4 TRBV20-1 . . CSARANEKLFF TGCAGTGCTCGGGCTAATGAAAAACTGTTTTTT
TRBJ1-3 TRBV5-6 . . CASSLSWGRERFAGNTIYF TGTGCCAGCAGCTTGTCCTGGGGCAGGGAGAGATTTGCTGGAAACACCATATATTTT